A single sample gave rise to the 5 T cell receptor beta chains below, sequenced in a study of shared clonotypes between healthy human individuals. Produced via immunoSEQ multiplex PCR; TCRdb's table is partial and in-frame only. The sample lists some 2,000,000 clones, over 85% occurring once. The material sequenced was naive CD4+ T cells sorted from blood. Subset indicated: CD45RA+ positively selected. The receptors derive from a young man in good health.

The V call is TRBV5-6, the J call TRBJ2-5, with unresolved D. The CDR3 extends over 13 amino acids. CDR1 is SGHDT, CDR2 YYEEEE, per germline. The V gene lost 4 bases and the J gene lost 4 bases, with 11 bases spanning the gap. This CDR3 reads CASSRWVLETQYF. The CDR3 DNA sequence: TGTGCCAGCAGCCGTTGGGTATTAGAGACCCAGTACTTC.

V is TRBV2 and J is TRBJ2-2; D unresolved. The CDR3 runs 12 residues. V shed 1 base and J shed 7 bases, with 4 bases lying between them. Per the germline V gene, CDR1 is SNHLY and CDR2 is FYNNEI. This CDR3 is CASSEEGGELFF. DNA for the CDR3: TGTGCCAGCAGTGAAGAGGGCGGGGAGCTGTTTTTT.

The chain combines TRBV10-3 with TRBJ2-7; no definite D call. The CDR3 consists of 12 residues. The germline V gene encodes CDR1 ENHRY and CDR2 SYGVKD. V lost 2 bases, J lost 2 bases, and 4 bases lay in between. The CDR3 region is CAISENPYEQYF. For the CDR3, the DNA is TGTGCCATCAGTGAGAACCCCTACGAGCAGTACTTC.

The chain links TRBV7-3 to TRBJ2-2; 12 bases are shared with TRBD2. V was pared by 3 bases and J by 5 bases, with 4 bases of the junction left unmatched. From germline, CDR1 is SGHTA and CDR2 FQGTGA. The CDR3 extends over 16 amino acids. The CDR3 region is CASSLTSGGGTGELFF. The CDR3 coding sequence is TGTGCCAGCAGCTTGACTAGCGGGGGCGGGACCGGGGAGCTGTTTTTT.

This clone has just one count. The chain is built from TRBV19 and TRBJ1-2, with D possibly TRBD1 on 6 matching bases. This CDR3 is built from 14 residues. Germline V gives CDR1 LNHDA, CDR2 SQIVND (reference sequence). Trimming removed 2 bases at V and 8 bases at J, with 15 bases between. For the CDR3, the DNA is TGTGCCAGTAGTATACGGGCAGGGGAGAGAGGCTACACCTTC. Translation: CASSIRAGERGYTF.